Following are 26 T cell receptor beta chains from one sample sequenced in a study of shared clonotypes between healthy human individuals. Assay used: immunoSEQ multiplex PCR; TCRdb lists only in-frame clones, some missing. The sample consists of roughly 2.2 million clones, about nine tenths of them appearing once. What was sequenced was naive CD4+ T cells from PBMCs. As to subset: CD45RA+ positively selected. These receptors were collected from a man between 18 and 35 years old in good health. Some clones in this sample may be carry-over from other donors' samples.

V gene TRBV30 combines with J gene TRBJ1-5; 7 bases are a match to TRBD1. With 3 bases clipped from V and 4 bases from J, the junction kept 12 bases outside the gene matches. Germline assignment: CDR1 GTSNPN and CDR2 SVGIG (reference sequence). The CDR3 length is 16 residues. CDR3 loop: CAWRGRGQLLNQPQHF. CDR3 DNA: TGTGCCTGGAGGGGTCGGGGACAGCTTCTTAATCAGCCCCAGCATTTT.

This chain uses TRBV25-1 with TRBJ1-2; 7 bases fit TRBD1. Germline CDR1 is MGHDK and CDR2 is SYGVNS. Trimming removed 10 bases from V and 6 bases from J; junction bases left unmatched: 8. The CDR3 covers 12 residues. The CDR3 DNA follows: TGTGCCACCTTATCACAGGGGAATGGCTACACCTTC. Amino acids: CATLSQGNGYTF.

The chain couples TRBV5-5 to TRBJ2-2; 8 bases align to TRBD1. The CDR3 runs to 13 residues. Trimming cost V 5 bases and J 6 bases; bases outside gene matches: 3. Germline assignment: CDR1 SGHKS and CDR2 YYEKEE (reference sequence). The DNA of the CDR3 is TGTGCCAGCAGTAGGACAGGGCCCGGGGAGCTGTTTTTT. Amino acids: CASSRTGPGELFF.

This clone was picked up one time. The chain employs TRBV5-1 and TRBJ2-6; perhaps D is TRBD1 or TRBD2 (5 bases each). CDR1 is SGHRS, CDR2 YFSETQ, per germline. V lost 4 bases and J 1 base, leaving 18 bases between the germline ends. There are 18 residues in the CDR3. The chain's CDR3 is CASSPLVGVVSGANVLTF. As DNA, the CDR3 is TGCGCCAGCAGCCCCCTTGTGGGGGTTGTATCTGGGGCCAACGTCCTGACTTTC. The variable domain in full, with the rest retrieved from reference TRBV5-1 and TRBJ2-6, is KAGVTQTPRYLIKTRGQQVTLSCSPISGHRSVSWYQQTPGQGLQFLFEYFSETQRNKGNFPGRFSGRQFSNSRSEMNVSTLELGDSALYLCASSPLVGVVSGANVLTFGAGSRLTVL.

This sequence joins TRBV6-5 and TRBJ1-2; the match to TRBD1 covers 7 bases. Unmatched junction bases numbered 6, after V lost 7 bases and J lost 4 bases. Germline CDR1 is MNHEY and CDR2 is SVGAGI. This CDR3 is built from 13 residues. CDR3 amino acids: CASTRGTAYGYTF. CDR3 nucleotides: TGTGCCAGCACCCGCGGGACAGCCTATGGCTACACCTTC.

The CDR3 sequence is CASSFSRPHTDTQYF. The CDR3 DNA is TGTGCCAGCAGCTTCTCGAGGCCTCACACAGATACGCAGTATTTT. The chain couples TRBV5-6 to TRBJ2-3; D is uncertain. Germline V gene lookup returns CDR1 SGHDT and CDR2 YYEEEE. The CDR3 spans 15 residues. Between the trimmed V and J ends, which lost 2 bases and 2 bases, there was a span of 12 bases. Full variable domain (outside the CDR3, taken from reference TRBV5-6 and TRBJ2-3): DAGVTQSPTHLIKTRGQQVTLRCSPKSGHDTVSWYQQALGQGPQFIFQYYEEEERQRGNFPDRFSGHQFPNYSSELNVNALLLGDSALYLCASSFSRPHTDTQYFGPGTRLTVL.

V and J are TRBV6-1 and TRBJ1-2; D not certain. CDR3 length: 15 residues. V lost 3 bases, J lost 5 bases, and 16 bases lay in between. In germline, CDR1 is MNHNS, CDR2 SASEGT. The CDR3 here is CASSDPREPSYGYTF. As DNA, the CDR3 is TGTGCCAGCAGTGATCCAAGGGAACCCTCGTATGGCTACACCTTC.

Details on this clone: Other DNA sequences in the same sample also yield this CDR3. The chain links TRBV20-1 to TRBJ1-2; tentative D call: TRBD1 (5 bases). V was clipped by 6 bases and J by 3 bases, with 8 bases between them. CDR1 DFQATT and CDR2 SNEGSKA come from the germline V gene (reference sequence). The CDR3 runs to 11 residues. This CDR3 reads CSASRDYGYTF. Here the CDR3 DNA reads TGCAGTGCCTCCAGGGACTATGGCTACACCTTC.

The chain links TRBV18 to TRBJ2-1, with D possibly TRBD2 on 6 matching bases. The V and J ends lost 6 bases and 7 bases respectively, with 25 bases between them. Germline CDR1 KGHSH, CDR2 LQKENI. The CDR3 is made up of 17 amino acids. The CDR3 coding sequence is TGTGCCAGCTCGCGATCCCTTACGGGGGTAGAGGAGAATGAGCAGTTCTTC. Amino acids: CASSRSLTGVEENEQFF. Based on the CDR3 plus reference TRBV18 and TRBJ2-1, the full variable domain is NAGVMQNPRHLVRRRGQEARLRCSPMKGHSHVYWYRQLPEEGLKFMVYLQKENIIDESGMPKERFSAEFPKEGPSILRIQQVVRGDSAAYFCASSRSLTGVEENEQFFGPGTRLTVL.

The J gene is TRBJ2-1, the V gene TRBV15; 11 bases match TRBD2. CDR1 and CDR2 from the germline V gene are LNHNV and YYDKDF (reference sequence). The CDR3 extends over 17 amino acids. V was clipped by 2 bases and J by 5 bases; unmatched bases: 8. CDR3 residues: CATSRSITSGRNNEQFF. The CDR3 DNA sequence: TGTGCCACCAGCAGATCGATTACTAGCGGGAGAAACAATGAGCAGTTCTTC. The variable domain in full, with the rest retrieved from reference TRBV15 and TRBJ2-1, is DAMVIQNPRYQVTQFGKPVTLSCSQTLNHNVMYWYQQKSSQAPKLLFHYYDKDFNNEADTPDNFQSRRPNTSFCFLDIRSPGLGDTAMYLCATSRSITSGRNNEQFFGPGTRLTVL.

The chain couples TRBV14 to TRBJ2-1, with D perhaps matching TRBD2 (7 bases). The CDR3 is made up of 17 amino acids. Deletions cut 3 bases from V and 0 bases from J, with 15 bases between. The germline CDR1 and CDR2 sequences are SGHDN and FVKESK. The CDR3 protein is CASSQLRGGTSYNEQFF. CDR3 nucleotide sequence: TGTGCCAGCAGCCAGCTCCGCGGGGGCACCTCCTACAATGAGCAGTTCTTC.

The genes are TRBV6-1 and TRBJ2-1; D is perhaps TRBD1 (6 bases). Trimming removed 4 bases at V and 3 bases at J, with 13 bases between. This CDR3 is 15 amino acids long. Germline V CDR1 and CDR2: MNHNS, SASEGT. CDR3 nucleotides: TGTGCCAGCAGTGTCGGACAGCAACTCTACAATGAGCAGTTCTTC. This sequence encodes CASSVGQQLYNEQFF.

The chain joins TRBV30 to TRBJ1-6; the D gene is possibly TRBD1 (6 bases). Germline loops: CDR1 GTSNPN, CDR2 SVGIG (reference sequence). The CDR3 covers 15 residues. Trimming stripped 2 bases from V and 7 bases from J, with 15 bases between. CDR3 sequence reads: CAWSTEQGGNSPLHF. The CDR3 region has the DNA TGTGCCTGGAGTACCGAACAGGGTGGAAATTCACCCCTCCACTTT.

The CDR3 region has the DNA TGTGCCACGGGAGGGATGCAATCCGGGGCCAACGTCCTGACTTTC. Its translation is CATGGMQSGANVLTF. This rearrangement joins TRBV15 to TRBJ2-6; 7 bases fit TRBD2. Germline trimming cut 9 bases from V and 4 bases from J; bases unmatched to any gene: 9. The CDR3 extends over 15 amino acids. Germline values: CDR1 LNHNV, CDR2 YYDKDF (reference sequence).

This chain connects TRBV19 to TRBJ2-7; 15 nucleotides match TRBD2. Trimming removed 5 bases from V and 2 bases from J; junction bases left unmatched: 7. CDR3 length: 17 amino acids. The V gene's germline CDR1 is LNHDA and CDR2 SQIVND (reference sequence). The CDR3 DNA reads as TGTGCCAGTAGTCTCCGGACTAGCGGGAGGGCTACCTACGAGCAGTACTTC. Protein: CASSLRTSGRATYEQYF.

The rearrangement joins TRBV25-1 to TRBJ2-1, with D unclear. The ends were cut back, 2 bases at V and 1 base at J, with 9 bases in the middle. This CDR3 has 15 residues. The V gene's germline CDR1 is MGHDK and CDR2 SYGVNS. DNA for the CDR3: TGTGCCAGCAGTGAAATGAGTGGGTCCTACAATGAGCAGTTCTTC. This encodes CASSEMSGSYNEQFF. Variable domain in full (rest from reference TRBV25-1 and TRBJ2-1): EADIYQTPRYLVIGTGKKITLECSQTMGHDKMYWYQQDPGMELHLIHYSYGVNSTEKGDLSSESTVSRIRTEHFPLTLESARPSHTSQYLCASSEMSGSYNEQFFGPGTRLTVL.

The V call is TRBV18, the J call TRBJ2-2; tentative D call: TRBD2 (5 bases). The V end lost 4 bases, the J end lost 7 bases, and 13 bases lay between the germline ends. The V gene's germline CDR1 is KGHSH and CDR2 LQKENI. CDR3 size: 14 residues. As DNA, the CDR3 is TGTGCCAGCTCACTAGCTCTCCGGGGCGGGGAGCTGTTTTTT. As protein: CASSLALRGGELFF.

The V and J genes are TRBV19 and TRBJ1-1; 7 nucleotides agree with TRBD1. The germline CDR1 and CDR2 sequences are LNHDA and SQIVND (reference sequence). CDR3 length: 14 amino acids. The junction had 7 bases not matched to a gene; V was cut back by 4 bases and J by 5 bases. Here the CDR3 DNA reads TGTGCCAGTAGTACAAGACAGGGAATTACTGAAGCTTTCTTT. Translating gives CASSTRQGITEAFF.

The chain employs TRBV2 and TRBJ1-5; TRBD1 aligns across 11 bases. Germline V gives CDR1 SNHLY, CDR2 FYNNEI. The V gene end was trimmed by 10 bases and the J gene end by 4 bases; junction bases not matched to a gene: 9. This CDR3 spans 15 amino acids. The CDR3 DNA sequence: TGTGCCACTCGTGGACAGGGGGCGTCGAATCAGCCCCAGCATTTT. This codes for CATRGQGASNQPQHF.

The chain employs TRBV7-2 and TRBJ2-3, with 11 positions matching TRBD2. CDR1 and CDR2 (germline): SGHTA, FQGNSA. The CDR3 spans 16 residues. Germline trimming cut 5 bases from V and 2 bases from J; bases unmatched to any gene: 6. The CDR3 loop reads CASSPRTSGFTDTQYF. In nucleotides, the CDR3 is TGTGCCAGCAGCCCAAGGACTAGCGGGTTCACAGATACGCAGTATTTT.

This clone was counted a single time. The chain joins TRBV28 to TRBJ2-3; 11 bases fit TRBD2. V was clipped by 3 bases and J by 2 bases; unmatched bases: 10. The length of the CDR3 is 18 residues. CDR1 is MDHEN and CDR2 is SYDVKM in the germline V gene. The CDR3 protein is CASSFGLAGGFLTDTQYF. The DNA for the CDR3 is TGTGCCAGCAGTTTCGGGCTAGCGGGAGGATTTCTCACAGATACGCAGTATTTT.

J is TRBJ1-5 and V is TRBV6-5; 8 bases fit TRBD1. The CDR3 sequence is 15 residues long. The trim removed 6 bases at V and 0 bases at J, leaving 4 bases unmatched. In germline, CDR1 is MNHEY, CDR2 SVGAGI. The CDR3 loop reads CASRDRGYSNQPQHF. DNA of the CDR3: TGTGCCAGCAGAGACAGGGGATATAGCAATCAGCCCCAGCATTTT.

The chain recombines TRBV5-4 with TRBJ2-5, with TRBD1 matching 9 bases. CDR1 SGHNT and CDR2 YYREEE come from the germline V gene (reference sequence). CDR3 length equals 15 residues. With V trimmed by 3 bases and J by 1 base, 4 bases remained unmatched. The CDR3 loop reads CASSSRTGAQETQYF. CDR3 sequence (DNA): TGTGCCAGCAGCTCAAGGACAGGGGCCCAAGAGACCCAGTACTTC.

This chain links TRBV10-3 with TRBJ2-3; the match to TRBD2 covers 11 bases. The trim removed 7 bases at V and 4 bases at J, leaving 7 bases unmatched. Germline CDR1 is ENHRY and CDR2 is SYGVKD. The CDR3 extends over 15 amino acids. CDR3 residues: CAITELAGEADTQYF. CDR3 coding DNA: TGTGCCATCACTGAACTAGCGGGAGAAGCAGATACGCAGTATTTT.

The chain has TRBV4-3 and TRBJ2-1; TRBD1 agrees at 7 bases. This CDR3 has 13 amino acids. CDR1 is LGHNA and CDR2 is YSLEER in the germline V gene. With 0 bases clipped from V and 12 bases from J, the junction kept 5 bases outside the gene matches. The CDR3 loop is CASSQDGGQMQFF. In DNA form, the CDR3 reads TGCGCCAGCAGCCAAGATGGGGGACAGATGCAGTTCTTC.

The V gene is TRBV18, the J gene TRBJ1-1; 9 bases are shared with TRBD1. This CDR3 spans 16 amino acids. Unmatched junction bases numbered 8, after V lost 3 bases and J lost 3 bases. Germline loops: CDR1 KGHSH, CDR2 LQKENI. The CDR3 bases are TGTGCCAGCTCACCCCCGGGGACAGGGAGCCACACTGAAGCTTTCTTT. It specifies CASSPPGTGSHTEAFF.